This T cell receptor (beta chain) was profiled in a study of blood T cell repertoires in COVID-19 (dated by TCRdb to 2019 to 2021). Concerning the study at large: Samples covering the acute and convalescent phases of COVID-19 were provided by collaborators in the United States, Italy and Spain. The material from the prospective study consisted of cDNA or gDNA derived from T cells, B-cell-depleted T cells, or PBMCs. Subjects who had been exposed to COVID-19, were actively infected with it, or had recovered from it provided the deeply sampled blood TCRbeta repertoires that made up the dataset. The repertoires were released in a freely available public database intended as a resource for research on the immune response to SARS-CoV-2. The samples were drawn from the first 160 participants of the ongoing ImmuneRACE study and from about 1,200 subjects provided by 6 global collaborators. A de-identified subject ID, COVID-19 status, age in years and sex were almost always included in the sample metadata. Where available, HLA class I and class II types were taken from metadata supplied by the sample provider and were not determined by assay-based typing.

TCRbeta CDR3 regions were amplified from genomic DNA by means of the immunoSEQ Assay, a bias-controlled multiplex PCR. The authors' analysis ran thus. The number of nucleated cells in each sample was estimated from the amplification of reference gene primers within the assay. To quantify the absolute abundance of each unique TCRbeta CDR3 rearrangement, sequence reads were collapsed and filtered. For each sample, productive Simpson clonality was calculated as the square root of Simpson's diversity index over productive rearrangements. TCRdb limited this immuneACCESS table to in-frame rearrangements with V and J called. A share of clones is missing; checked studies link under half to unresolved V genes, and the rest is unexplained. The DNA gave D and trimming, while V, J and clone size come from that table. Here the sample has roughly 13,000 clones; roughly 87% occur a single time. Of the sample, 7.5% to 10% is held by the ten largest clones.

The collaborating institutions used their own protocols to collect whole blood in K2EDTA tubes. For TCRbeta analysis, collaborators shipped samples in one of three forms: frozen whole blood, isolated PBMCs, or DNA extracted from either of those sample types. Beyond this particular receptor, the publication reports: Clinical and demographic metadata were provided uncurated, with the amount varying by source and participant.

A remark on this clone: Its antigen remains unidentified. No much larger clone is present one base from it, and per-base qualities are unavailable.

The junction shows trimming of 1 base on V and 5 bases on J, plus 4 bases between the germline ends. The germline V gene (reference sequence) gives CDR1 as LGHDT and CDR2 as YNNKEL. The CDR3, cysteine through phenylalanine, is 12 amino acids long. Only the CDR3 region is kept as DNA, spanning 36 bases read in frame from base 1. The V gene is TRBV3-1 (or the pseudogene TRBV3-2) and the J gene is TRBJ2-3, with the D gene not confidently named. This clonotype was sampled from a human donor in a cohort sampled during active COVID-19. The sequenced material came from peripheral blood. The CDR3 here reads CASSQVKDTQYF. At the DNA level, the sequence is TGTGCCAGCAGCCAAGTAAAAGATACGCAGTATTTT.